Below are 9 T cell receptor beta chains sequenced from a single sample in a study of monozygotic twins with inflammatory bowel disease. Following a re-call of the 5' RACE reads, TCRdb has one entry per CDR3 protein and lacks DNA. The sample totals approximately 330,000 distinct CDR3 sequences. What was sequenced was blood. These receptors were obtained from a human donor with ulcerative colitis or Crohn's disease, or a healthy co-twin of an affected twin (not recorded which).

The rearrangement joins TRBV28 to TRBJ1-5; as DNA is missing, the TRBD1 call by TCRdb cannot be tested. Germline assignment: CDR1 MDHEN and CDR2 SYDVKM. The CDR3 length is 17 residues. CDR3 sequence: CASSFTLVPKINQPQHF. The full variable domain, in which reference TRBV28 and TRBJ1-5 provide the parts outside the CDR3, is DVKVTQSSRYLVKRTGEKVFLECVQDMDHENMFWYRQDPGLGLRLIYFSYDVKMKEKGDIPEGYSVSREKKERFSLILESASTNQTSMYLCASSFTLVPKINQPQHFGDGTRLSIL.

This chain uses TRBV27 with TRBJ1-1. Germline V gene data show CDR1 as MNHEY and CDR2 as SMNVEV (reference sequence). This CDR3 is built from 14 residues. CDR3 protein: CASSLYSGYAEAFF.

Here the CDR3 reads CASSRRLAGGIDEQFF. The chain joins TRBV7-2 to TRBJ2-1; checking the TCRdb D call of TRBD2 is not possible without DNA. CDR1 is SGHTA and CDR2 is FQGNSA in the germline V gene. The CDR3 sequence is 16 residues long.

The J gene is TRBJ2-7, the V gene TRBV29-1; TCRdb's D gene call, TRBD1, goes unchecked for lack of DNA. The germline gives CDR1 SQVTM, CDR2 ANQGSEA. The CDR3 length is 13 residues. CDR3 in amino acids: CSVSGTPTYEQYF.

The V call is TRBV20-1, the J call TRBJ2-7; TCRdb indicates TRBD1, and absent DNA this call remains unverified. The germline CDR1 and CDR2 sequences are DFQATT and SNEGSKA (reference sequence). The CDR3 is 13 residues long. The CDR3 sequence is CSALKGVGDEQYF.

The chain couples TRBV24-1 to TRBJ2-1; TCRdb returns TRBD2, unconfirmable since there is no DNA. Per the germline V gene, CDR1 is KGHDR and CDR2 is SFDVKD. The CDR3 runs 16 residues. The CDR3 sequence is CATSDASGSPVNEQFF.

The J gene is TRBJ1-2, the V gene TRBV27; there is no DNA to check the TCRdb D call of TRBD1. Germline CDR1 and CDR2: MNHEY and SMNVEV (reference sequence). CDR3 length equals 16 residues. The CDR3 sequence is CASSRDRGRANYGYTF.

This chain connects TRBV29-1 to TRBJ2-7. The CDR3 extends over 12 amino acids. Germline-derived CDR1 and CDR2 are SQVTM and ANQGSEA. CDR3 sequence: CSVEVLGYEQYF.

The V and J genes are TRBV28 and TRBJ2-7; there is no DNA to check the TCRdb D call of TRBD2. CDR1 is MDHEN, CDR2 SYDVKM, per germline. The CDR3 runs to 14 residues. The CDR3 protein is CASRERGRAYEQYF.